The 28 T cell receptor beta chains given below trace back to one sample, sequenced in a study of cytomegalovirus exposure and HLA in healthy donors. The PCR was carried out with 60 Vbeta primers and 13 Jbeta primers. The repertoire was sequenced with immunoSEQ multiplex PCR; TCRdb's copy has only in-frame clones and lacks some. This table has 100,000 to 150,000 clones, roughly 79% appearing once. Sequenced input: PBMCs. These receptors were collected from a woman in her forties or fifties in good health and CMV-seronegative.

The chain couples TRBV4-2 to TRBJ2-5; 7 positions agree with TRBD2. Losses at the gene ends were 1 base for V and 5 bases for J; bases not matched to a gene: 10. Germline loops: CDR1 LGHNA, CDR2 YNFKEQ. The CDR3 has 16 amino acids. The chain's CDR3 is CASSQGAQRGRETQYF. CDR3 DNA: TGTGCCAGCAGCCAAGGCGCACAGCGGGGCCGGGAGACCCAGTACTTC.

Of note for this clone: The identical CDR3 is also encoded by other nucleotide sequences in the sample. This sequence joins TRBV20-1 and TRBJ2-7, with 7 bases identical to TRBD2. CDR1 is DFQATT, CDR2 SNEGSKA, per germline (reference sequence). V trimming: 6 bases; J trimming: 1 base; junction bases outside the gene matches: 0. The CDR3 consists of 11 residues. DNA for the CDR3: TGCAGTGCCGGGGGGTCCTACGAGCAGTACTTC. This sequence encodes CSAGGSYEQYF.

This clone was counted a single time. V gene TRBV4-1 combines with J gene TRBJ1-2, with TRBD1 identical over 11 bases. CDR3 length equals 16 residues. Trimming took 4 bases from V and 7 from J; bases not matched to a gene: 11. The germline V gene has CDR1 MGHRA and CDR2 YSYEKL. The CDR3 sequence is CASSRWTGGVLGGYTF. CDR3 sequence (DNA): TGCGCCAGCAGCCGATGGACAGGGGGCGTCTTAGGTGGCTACACCTTC.

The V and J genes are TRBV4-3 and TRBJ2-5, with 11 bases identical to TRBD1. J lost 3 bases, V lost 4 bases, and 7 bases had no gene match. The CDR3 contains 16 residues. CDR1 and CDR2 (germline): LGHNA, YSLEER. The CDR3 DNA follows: TGCGCCAGCAGCCCGACCGGGGGACAGGGGGAAGAGACCCAGTACTTC. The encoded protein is CASSPTGGQGEETQYF.

This chain's CDR3 is CASSPLGGGDGYTF. CDR3 nucleotides: TGTGCCAGCAGTCCACTGGGGGGGGGCGATGGCTACACCTTC. The rearrangement joins TRBV6-5 to TRBJ1-2; D is possibly TRBD1 (6 bases). Germline loops: CDR1 MNHEY, CDR2 SVGAGI. The CDR3 is 14 amino acids. V gave up 5 bases and J gave up 6 bases, with 16 bases separating them.

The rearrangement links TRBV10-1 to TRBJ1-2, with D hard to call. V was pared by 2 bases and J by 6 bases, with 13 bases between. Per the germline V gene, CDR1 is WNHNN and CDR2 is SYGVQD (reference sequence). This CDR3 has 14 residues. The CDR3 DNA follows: TGCGCCAGCAGTGAGCCGACGGCGGTCCATGGCTACACCTTC. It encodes CASSEPTAVHGYTF.

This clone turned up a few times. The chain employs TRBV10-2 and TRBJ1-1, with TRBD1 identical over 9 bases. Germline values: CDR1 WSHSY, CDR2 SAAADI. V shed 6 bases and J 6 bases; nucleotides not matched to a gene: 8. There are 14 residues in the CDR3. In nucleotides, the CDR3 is TGCGCCAGCAGAGAACAGGGGGCTAAGGCTGAAGCTTTCTTT. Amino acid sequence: CASREQGAKAEAFF.

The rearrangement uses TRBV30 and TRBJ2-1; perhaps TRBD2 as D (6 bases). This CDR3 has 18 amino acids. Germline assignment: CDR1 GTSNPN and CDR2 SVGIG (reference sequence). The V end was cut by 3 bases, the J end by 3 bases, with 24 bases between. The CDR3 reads CAWSARSWDSRSYNEQFF. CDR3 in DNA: TGTGCCTGGAGCGCCCGATCATGGGACTCCCGGAGCTACAATGAGCAGTTCTTC.

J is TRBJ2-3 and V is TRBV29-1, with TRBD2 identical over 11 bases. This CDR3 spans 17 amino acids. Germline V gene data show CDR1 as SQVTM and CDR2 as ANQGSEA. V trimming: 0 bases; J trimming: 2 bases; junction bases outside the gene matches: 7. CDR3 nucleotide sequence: TGCAGCGTTGAAGAGTTGGAGACTAGCGGGGCCACAGATACGCAGTATTTT. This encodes CSVEELETSGATDTQYF.

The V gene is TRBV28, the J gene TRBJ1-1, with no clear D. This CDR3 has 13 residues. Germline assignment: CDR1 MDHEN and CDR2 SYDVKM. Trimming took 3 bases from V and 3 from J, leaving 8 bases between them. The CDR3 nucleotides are TGTGCCAGCAGTTTCCGGGGTTACACTGAAGCTTTCTTT. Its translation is CASSFRGYTEAFF.

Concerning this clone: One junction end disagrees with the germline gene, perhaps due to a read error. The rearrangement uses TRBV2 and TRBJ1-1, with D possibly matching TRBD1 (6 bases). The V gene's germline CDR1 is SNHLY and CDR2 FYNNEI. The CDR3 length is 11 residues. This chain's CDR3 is CAGSVGGRAFF. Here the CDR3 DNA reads TGTGCCGGCAGTGTAGGGGGTCGGGCTTTCTTT.

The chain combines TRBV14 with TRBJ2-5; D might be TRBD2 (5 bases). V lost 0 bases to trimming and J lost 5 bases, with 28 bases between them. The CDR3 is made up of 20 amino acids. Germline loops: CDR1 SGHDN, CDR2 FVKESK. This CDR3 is CASSQEEPGVWGEHLETQYF. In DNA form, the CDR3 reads TGTGCCAGCAGCCAAGAGGAGCCCGGGGTGTGGGGAGAGCATTTGGAGACCCAGTACTTC. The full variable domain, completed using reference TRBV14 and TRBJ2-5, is EAGVTQFPSHSVIEKGQTVTLRCDPISGHDNLYWYRRVMGKEIKFLLHFVKESKQDESGMPNNRFLAERTGGTYSTLKVQPAELEDSGVYFCASSQEEPGVWGEHLETQYFGPGTRLLVL.

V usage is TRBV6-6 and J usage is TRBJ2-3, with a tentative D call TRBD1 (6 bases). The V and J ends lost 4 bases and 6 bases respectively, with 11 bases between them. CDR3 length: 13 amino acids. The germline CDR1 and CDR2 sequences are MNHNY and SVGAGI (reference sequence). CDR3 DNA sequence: TGTGCCAGCAGTTCGAACAGGGTCGATACGCAGTATTTT. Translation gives CASSSNRVDTQYF.

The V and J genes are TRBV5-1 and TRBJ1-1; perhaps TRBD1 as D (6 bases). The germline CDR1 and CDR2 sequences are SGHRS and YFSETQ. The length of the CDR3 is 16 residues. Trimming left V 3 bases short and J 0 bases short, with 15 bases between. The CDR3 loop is CASSSPQGSLNTEAFF. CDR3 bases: TGCGCCAGCAGCTCCCCGCAGGGGAGTCTGAACACTGAAGCTTTCTTT.

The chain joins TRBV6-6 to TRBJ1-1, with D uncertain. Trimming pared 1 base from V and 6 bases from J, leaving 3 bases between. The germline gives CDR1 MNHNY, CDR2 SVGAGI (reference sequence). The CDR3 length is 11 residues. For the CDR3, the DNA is TGTGCCAGCAGTTACTTCGCTGAAGCTTTCTTT. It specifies CASSYFAEAFF.

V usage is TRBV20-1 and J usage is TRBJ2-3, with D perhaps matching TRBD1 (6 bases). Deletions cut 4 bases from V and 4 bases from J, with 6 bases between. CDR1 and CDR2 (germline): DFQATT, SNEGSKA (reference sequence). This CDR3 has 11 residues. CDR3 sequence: CSATGADTQYF. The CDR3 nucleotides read TGCAGTGCTACAGGGGCAGATACGCAGTATTTT.

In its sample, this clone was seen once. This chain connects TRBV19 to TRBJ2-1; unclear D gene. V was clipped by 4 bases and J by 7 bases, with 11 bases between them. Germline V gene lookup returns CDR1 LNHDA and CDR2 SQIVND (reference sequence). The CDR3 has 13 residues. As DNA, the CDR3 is TGTGCCAGTAGTAATCCCCTGTCTAATGAGCAGTTCTTC. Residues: CASSNPLSNEQFF.

CDR3 sequence: CASKDQGYDYGYTF. CDR3 nucleotide sequence: TGTGCCAGCAAAGACCAGGGCTACGACTATGGCTACACCTTC. This chain links TRBV6-5 with TRBJ1-2; possible D gene TRBD1, 5 bases. The V gene lost 7 bases and the J gene lost 3 bases, with 15 bases spanning the gap. This CDR3 is 14 amino acids long. Germline CDR1 and CDR2: MNHEY and SVGAGI.

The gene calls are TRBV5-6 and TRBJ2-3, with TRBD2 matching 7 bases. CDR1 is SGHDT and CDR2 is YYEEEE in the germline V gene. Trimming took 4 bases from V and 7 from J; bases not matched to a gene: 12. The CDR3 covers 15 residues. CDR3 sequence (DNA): TGTGCCAGCAGCCTTGGGGGTAGCGGGTATAATACGCAGTATTTT. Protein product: CASSLGGSGYNTQYF.

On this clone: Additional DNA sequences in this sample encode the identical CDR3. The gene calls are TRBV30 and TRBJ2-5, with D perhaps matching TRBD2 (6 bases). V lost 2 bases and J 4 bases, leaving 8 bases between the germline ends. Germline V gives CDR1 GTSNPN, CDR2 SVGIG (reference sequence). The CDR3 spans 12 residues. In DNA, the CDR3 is TGTGCCTGGAGTACCGGGGGAGAGACCCAGTACTTC. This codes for CAWSTGGETQYF.

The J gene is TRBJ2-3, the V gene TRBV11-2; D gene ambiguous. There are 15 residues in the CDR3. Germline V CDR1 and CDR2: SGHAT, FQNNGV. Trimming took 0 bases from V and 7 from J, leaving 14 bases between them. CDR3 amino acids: CASSLESRGVYTQYF. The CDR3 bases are TGTGCCAGCAGCTTAGAATCCCGCGGAGTTTATACGCAGTATTTT.

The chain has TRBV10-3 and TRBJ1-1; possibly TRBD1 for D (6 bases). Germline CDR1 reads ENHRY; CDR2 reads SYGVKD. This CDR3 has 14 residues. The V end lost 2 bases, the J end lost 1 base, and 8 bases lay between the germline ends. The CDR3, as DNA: TGTGCCATCAGTGAGGACAGGCAGAACACTGAAGCTTTCTTT. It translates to CAISEDRQNTEAFF.

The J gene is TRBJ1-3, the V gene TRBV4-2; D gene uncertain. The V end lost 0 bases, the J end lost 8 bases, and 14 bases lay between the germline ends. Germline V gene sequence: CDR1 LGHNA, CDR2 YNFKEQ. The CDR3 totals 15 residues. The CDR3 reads CASSQDPRAGDTIYF. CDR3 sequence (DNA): TGTGCCAGCAGCCAAGATCCCCGGGCCGGGGACACCATATATTTT.

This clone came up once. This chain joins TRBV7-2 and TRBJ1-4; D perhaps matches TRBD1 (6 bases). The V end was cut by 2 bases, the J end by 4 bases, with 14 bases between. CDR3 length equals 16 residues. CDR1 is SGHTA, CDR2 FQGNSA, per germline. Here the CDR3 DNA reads TGTGCCAGCAGCTTAACCTCGGGACAACTTAATGAAAAACTGTTTTTT. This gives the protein CASSLTSGQLNEKLFF.

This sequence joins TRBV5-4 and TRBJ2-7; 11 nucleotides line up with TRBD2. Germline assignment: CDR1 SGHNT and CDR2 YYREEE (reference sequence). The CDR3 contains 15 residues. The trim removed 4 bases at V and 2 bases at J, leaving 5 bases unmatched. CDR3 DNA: TGTGCCAGCAGCCCGACTAGCGGGATGACCTACGAGCAGTACTTC. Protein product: CASSPTSGMTYEQYF.

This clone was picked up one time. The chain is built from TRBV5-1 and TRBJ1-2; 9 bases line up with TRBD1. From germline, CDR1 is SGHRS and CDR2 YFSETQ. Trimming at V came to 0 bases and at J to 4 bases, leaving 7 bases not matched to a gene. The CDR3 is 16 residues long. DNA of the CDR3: TGCGCCAGCAGCTTGGATACGACAGGGGGGACCTATGGCTACACCTTC. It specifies CASSLDTTGGTYGYTF.

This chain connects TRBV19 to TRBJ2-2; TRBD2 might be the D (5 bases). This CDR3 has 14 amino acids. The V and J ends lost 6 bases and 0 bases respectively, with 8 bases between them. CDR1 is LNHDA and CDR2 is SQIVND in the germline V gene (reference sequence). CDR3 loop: CASRPGANTGELFF. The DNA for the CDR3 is TGTGCCAGTAGACCCGGGGCGAACACCGGGGAGCTGTTTTTT. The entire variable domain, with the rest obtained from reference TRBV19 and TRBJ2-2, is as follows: DGGITQSPKYLFRKEGQNVTLSCEQNLNHDAMYWYRQDPGQGLRLIYYSQIVNDFQKGDIAEGYSVSREKKESFPLTVTSAQKNPTAFYLCASRPGANTGELFFGEGSRLTVL.

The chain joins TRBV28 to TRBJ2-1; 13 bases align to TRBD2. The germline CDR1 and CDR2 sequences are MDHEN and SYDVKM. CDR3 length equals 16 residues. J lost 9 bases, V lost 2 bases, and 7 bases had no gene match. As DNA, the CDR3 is TGTGCCAGCAGTTTAGGTACTAGCGGGAGGGGGGGTGAGCAGTTCTTC. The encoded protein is CASSLGTSGRGGEQFF.